These T cell receptor beta chains were read from a single sample in a study of blood T cell repertoires in COVID-19. Data came from immunoSEQ multiplex PCR; TCRdb stores just in-frame clones and leaves some out. The sample holds about 370,000 clones, 80% to 90% seen once. The sequencing sample was made of PBMCs or T cells enriched from blood (not recorded which). Receptor source: a man between 18 and 35 years old who had recovered from COVID-19. CDR3s include the opening cysteine and the closing phenylalanine or tryptophan. The D gene is left open where the match is weak. Clone size is given for some rows only: seen once, a few or many times, or a class if the clone is expanded.

v_gene	abundance	j_gene	len	d_gene	CDR3aa	CDR3nt
TRBV30	-	TRBJ2-3	17	TRBD2	CAWGRTRTSGIPDTQYF	TGTGCCTGGGGCCGCACCCGGACTAGCGGGATTCCAGATACGCAGTATTTT
TRBV18	-	TRBJ2-5	15	-	CASSVLRAEGETQYF	TGTGCCAGCTCAGTCCTGAGGGCCGAGGGAGAGACCCAGTACTTC
TRBV5-1	-	TRBJ2-3	16	TRBD1	CASSKTWTGHTDTQYF	TGCGCCAGCAGCAAGACCTGGACAGGGCACACAGATACGCAGTATTTT
TRBV4-1	-	TRBJ2-7	15	TRBD1	CASSQRVTGEYEQYF	TGCGCCAGCAGCCAAAGAGTTACAGGGGAGTACGAGCAGTACTTC
TRBV7-2	-	TRBJ1-5	14	TRBD1	CASSLEGTGQPQHF	TGTGCCAGCAGCTTAGAAGGGACAGGTCAGCCCCAGCATTTT
TRBV19	-	TRBJ1-5	14	-	CASSHGQSLSPQHF	TGTGCCAGTAGTCACGGACAGTCCTTATCTCCCCAGCATTTT
TRBV18	-	TRBJ2-1	19	TRBD2	CASSPTGAMVAGVYNEQFF	TGTGCCAGCTCACCAACCGGGGCAATGGTAGCGGGGGTTTACAATGAGCAGTTCTTC
TRBV15	-	TRBJ1-5	14	-	CATRVDRLNQPQHF	TGTGCCACCAGAGTAGACAGACTCAATCAGCCCCAGCATTTT
TRBV10-2	-	TRBJ1-6	12	-	CASSTGNSPLHF	TGCGCCAGCAGTACAGGGAATTCACCCCTCCACTTT
TRBV9	-	TRBJ1-6	17	TRBD1	CASSARTGSSYNSPLHF	TGTGCCAGCAGCGCAAGGACAGGGAGCTCCTATAATTCACCCCTCCACTTT
TRBV5-1	-	TRBJ1-1	13	TRBD1	CASSVDRDTEAFF	TGCGCCAGCAGCGTCGACAGGGACACTGAAGCTTTCTTT
TRBV10-3	-	TRBJ2-1	15	-	CAISDPGGYYNEQFF	TGTGCCATCAGTGACCCAGGGGGGTACTACAATGAGCAGTTCTTC
TRBV4-1	-	TRBJ2-7	16	TRBD1	CASSQDEGAINYEQYF	TGCGCCAGCAGCCAAGATGAGGGGGCGATCAACTACGAGCAGTACTTC
TRBV28	-	TRBJ2-6	14	TRBD1	CASSLTGGGNVLTF	TGTGCCAGCAGTTTGACAGGGGGTGGCAACGTCCTGACTTTC
TRBV9	-	TRBJ1-2	15	-	CASSSNEDLPYGYTF	TGTGCCAGCAGCAGTAATGAGGACTTACCTTATGGCTACACCTTC
TRBV19	once	TRBJ2-3	13	-	CASSIGLADTQYF	TGTGCCAGTAGTATAGGGCTAGCAGATACGCAGTATTTT
TRBV7-6	-	TRBJ1-3	11	-	CASSSGNTIYF	TGTGCCAGCAGCTCGGGAAACACCATATATTTT
TRBV11-2	-	TRBJ2-7	14	TRBD1	CASSLDRQGTGQYF	TGTGCCAGCAGCTTAGATAGGCAGGGGACAGGGCAGTACTTC
TRBV19	-	TRBJ2-2	14	TRBD2	CASSPGTRSGELFF	TGTGCCAGTAGTCCCGGGACTAGATCCGGGGAGCTGTTTTTT
TRBV30	-	TRBJ1-5	15	TRBD1	CAWSEDRVFNQPQHF	TGTGCCTGGAGTGAGGACAGGGTATTCAATCAGCCCCAGCATTTT